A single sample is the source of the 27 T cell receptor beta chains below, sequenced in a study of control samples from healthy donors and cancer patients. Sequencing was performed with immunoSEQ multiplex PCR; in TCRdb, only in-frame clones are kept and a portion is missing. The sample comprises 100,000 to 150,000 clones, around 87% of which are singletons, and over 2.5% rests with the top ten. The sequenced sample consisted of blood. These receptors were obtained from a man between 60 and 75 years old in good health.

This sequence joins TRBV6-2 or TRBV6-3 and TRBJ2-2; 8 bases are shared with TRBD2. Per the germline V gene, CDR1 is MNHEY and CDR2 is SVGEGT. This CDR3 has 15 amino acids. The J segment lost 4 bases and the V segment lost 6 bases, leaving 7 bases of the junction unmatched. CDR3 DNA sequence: TGTGCCAGCAGCCGAGGACTAGCTGGCACCGGGGAGCTGTTTTTT. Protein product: CASSRGLAGTGELFF.

CDR3 bases: TGTGCCACTTCTCCGGGACAAACCTACGAGCAGTACTTC. The encoded protein is CATSPGQTYEQYF. The rearrangement links TRBV10-3 to TRBJ2-7; a possible D gene is TRBD1 (6 bases). The ends were cut back, 10 bases at V and 2 bases at J, with 15 bases in the middle. Germline CDR1 ENHRY, CDR2 SYGVKD. The length of the CDR3 is 13 residues.

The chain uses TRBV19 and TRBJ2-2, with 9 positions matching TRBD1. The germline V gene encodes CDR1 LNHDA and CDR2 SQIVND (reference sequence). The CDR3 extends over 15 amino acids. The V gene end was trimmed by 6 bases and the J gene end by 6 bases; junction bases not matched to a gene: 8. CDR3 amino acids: CASRKTGGESGELFF. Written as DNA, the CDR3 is TGTGCCAGTAGGAAGACAGGGGGTGAATCCGGGGAGCTGTTTTTT.

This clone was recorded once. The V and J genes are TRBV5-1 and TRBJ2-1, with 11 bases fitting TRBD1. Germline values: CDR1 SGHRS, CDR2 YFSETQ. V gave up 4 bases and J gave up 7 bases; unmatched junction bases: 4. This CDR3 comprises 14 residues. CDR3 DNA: TGCGCCAGCAGCGGGACAGGGGGTAGGAATGAGCAGTTCTTC. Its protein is CASSGTGGRNEQFF.

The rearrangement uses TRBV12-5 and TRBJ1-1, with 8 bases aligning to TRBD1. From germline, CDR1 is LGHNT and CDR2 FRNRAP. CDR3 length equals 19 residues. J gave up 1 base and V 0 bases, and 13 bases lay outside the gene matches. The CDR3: CASGLVTGIQGAGNTEAFF. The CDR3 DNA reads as TGTGCTAGTGGTTTGGTGACCGGAATTCAGGGGGCAGGGAACACTGAAGCTTTCTTT.

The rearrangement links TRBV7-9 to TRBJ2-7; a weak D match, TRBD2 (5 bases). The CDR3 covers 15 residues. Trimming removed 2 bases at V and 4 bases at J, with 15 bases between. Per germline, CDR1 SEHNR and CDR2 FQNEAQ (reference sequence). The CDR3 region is CASSLFGGAAYEQYF. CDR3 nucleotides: TGTGCCAGCAGCTTATTCGGTGGAGCGGCGTACGAGCAGTACTTC.

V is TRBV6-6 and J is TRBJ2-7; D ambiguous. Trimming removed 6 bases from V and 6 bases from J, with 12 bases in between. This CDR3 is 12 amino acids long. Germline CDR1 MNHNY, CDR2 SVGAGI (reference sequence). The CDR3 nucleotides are TGTGCCAGCAGGGAATTCGTCTCCGAGCAGTACTTC. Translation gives CASREFVSEQYF.

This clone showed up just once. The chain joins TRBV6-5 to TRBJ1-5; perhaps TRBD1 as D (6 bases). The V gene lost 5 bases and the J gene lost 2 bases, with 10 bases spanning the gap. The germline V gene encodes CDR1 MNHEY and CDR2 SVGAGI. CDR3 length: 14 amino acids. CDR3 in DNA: TGTGCCAGCAGTAAGCGACAGGGCAATCAGCCCCAGCATTTT. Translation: CASSKRQGNQPQHF.

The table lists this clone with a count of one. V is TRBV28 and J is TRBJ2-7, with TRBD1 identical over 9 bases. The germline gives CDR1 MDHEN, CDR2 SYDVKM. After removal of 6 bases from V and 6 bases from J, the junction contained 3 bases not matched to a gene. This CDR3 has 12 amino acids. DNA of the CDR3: TGTGCCAGCAGACAGGGGGCAGGCGAGCAGTACTTC. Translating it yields CASRQGAGEQYF.

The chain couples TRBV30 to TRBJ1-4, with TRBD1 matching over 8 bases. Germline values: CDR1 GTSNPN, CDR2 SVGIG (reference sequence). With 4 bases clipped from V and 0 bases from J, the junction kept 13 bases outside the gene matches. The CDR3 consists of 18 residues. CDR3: CAWIPGTGLRATNEKLFF. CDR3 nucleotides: TGTGCCTGGATCCCCGGGACAGGATTACGAGCAACTAATGAAAAACTGTTTTTT.

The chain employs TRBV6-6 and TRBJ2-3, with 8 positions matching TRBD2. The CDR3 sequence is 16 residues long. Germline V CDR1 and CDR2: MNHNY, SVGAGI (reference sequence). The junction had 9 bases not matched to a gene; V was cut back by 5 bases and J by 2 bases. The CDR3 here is CASSGQLAGTTDTQYF. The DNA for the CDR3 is TGTGCCAGCAGTGGACAGTTAGCGGGAACCACAGATACGCAGTATTTT.

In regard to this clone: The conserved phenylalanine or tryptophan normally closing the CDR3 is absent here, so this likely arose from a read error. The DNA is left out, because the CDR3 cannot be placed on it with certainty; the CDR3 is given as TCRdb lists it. The CDR3 protein is CASSFREGQGAQL. V usage is TRBV5-5 and J usage is TRBJ2-7; the D call in the table, TRBD1, was not verified against the DNA. The CDR3 sequence runs 13 residues, both termini included. Germline V gene sequence: CDR1 SGHKS, CDR2 YYEKEE (reference sequence).

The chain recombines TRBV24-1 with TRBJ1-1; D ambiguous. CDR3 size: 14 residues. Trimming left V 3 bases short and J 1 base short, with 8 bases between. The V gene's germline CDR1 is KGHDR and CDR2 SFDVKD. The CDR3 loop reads CATSDGFGNTEAFF. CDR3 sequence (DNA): TGTGCCACCAGTGATGGGTTTGGGAACACTGAAGCTTTCTTT.

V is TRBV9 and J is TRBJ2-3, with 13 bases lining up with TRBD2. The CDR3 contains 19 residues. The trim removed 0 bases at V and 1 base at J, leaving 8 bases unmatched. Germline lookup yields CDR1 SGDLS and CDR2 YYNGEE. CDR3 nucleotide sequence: TGTGCCAGCAGCGTAGACCCTCGCGGACTAGCGGGGGGCACAGATACGCAGTATTTT. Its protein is CASSVDPRGLAGGTDTQYF.

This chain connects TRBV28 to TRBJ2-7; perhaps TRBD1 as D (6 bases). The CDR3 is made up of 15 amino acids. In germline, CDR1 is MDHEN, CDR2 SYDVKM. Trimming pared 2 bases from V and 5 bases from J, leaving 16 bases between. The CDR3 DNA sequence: TGTGCCAGCAGTTTAAGGTCCAGGGGTCGCCACGAGCAGTACTTC. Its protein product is CASSLRSRGRHEQYF.

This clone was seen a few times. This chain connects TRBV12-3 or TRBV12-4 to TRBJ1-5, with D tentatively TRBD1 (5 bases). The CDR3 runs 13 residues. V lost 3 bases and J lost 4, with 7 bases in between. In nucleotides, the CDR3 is TGTGCCAGCAGTTTCGAGGGGAATCAGCCCCAGCATTTT. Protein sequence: CASSFEGNQPQHF.

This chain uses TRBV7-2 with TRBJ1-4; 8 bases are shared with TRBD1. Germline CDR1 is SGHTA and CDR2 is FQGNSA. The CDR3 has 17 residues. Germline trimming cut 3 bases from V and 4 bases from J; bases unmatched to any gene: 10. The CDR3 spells CASSFGGPGQVNEKLFF. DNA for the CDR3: TGTGCCAGCAGCTTTGGGGGTCCGGGACAGGTTAATGAAAAACTGTTTTTT.

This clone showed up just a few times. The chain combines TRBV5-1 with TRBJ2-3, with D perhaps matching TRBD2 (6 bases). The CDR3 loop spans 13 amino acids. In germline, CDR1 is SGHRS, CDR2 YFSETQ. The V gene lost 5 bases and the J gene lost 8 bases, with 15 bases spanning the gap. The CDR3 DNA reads TGCGCCAGCAGATCGGACTGGAGGGGTACGCAGTATTTT. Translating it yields CASRSDWRGTQYF.

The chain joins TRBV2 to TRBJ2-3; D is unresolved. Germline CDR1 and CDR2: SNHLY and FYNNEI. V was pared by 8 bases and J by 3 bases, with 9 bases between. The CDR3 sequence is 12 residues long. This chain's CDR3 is CASRITTDTQYF. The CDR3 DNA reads TGTGCCAGCCGGATCACAACAGATACGCAGTATTTT.

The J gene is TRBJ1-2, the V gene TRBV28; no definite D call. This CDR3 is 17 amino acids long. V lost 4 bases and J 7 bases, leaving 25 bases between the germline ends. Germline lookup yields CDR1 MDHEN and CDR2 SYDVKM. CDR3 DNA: TGTGCCAGCAGTTCAAGGACCTCCGTACGGTATTCTCGTGGCTACACCTTC. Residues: CASSSRTSVRYSRGYTF.

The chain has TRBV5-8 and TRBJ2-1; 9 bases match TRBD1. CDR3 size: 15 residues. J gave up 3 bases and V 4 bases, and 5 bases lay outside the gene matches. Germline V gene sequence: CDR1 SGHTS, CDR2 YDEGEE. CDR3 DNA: TGTGCCAGCAGCGACGGGACAGGGAACTACAATGAGCAGTTCTTC. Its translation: CASSDGTGNYNEQFF.

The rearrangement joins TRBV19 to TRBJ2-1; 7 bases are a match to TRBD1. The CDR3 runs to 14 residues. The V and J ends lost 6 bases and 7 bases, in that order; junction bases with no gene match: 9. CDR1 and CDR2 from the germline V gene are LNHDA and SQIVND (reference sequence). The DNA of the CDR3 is TGTGCCAGTAGGAGGGACAGCGGTAGGAATGAGCAGTTCTTC. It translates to CASRRDSGRNEQFF.

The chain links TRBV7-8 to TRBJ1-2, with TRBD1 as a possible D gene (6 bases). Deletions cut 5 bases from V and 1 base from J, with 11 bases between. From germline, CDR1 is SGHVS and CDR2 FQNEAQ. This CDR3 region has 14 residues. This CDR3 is CASSRGLDNYGYTF. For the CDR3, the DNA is TGTGCCAGCAGCCGGGGGCTGGATAACTATGGCTACACCTTC.

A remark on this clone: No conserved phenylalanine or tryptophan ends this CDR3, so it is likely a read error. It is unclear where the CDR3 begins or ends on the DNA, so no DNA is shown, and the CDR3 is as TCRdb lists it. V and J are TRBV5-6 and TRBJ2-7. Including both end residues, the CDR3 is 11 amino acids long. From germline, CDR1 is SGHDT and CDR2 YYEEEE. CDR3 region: CASSLGGTVGL.

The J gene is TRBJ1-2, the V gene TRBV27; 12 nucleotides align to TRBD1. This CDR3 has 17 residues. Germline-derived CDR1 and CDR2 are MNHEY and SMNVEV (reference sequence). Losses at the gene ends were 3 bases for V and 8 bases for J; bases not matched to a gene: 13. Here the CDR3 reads CASSFSLFGTGGGGYTF. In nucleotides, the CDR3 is TGTGCCAGCAGTTTCTCCCTGTTTGGGACAGGGGGCGGGGGCTACACCTTC.

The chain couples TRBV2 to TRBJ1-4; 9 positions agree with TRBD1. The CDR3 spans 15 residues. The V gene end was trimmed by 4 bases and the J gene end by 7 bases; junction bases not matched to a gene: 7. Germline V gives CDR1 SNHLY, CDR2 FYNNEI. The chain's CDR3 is CASSAGTGLSEKLFF. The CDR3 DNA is TGTGCCAGCAGTGCAGGGACAGGGCTCTCTGAAAAACTGTTTTTT.

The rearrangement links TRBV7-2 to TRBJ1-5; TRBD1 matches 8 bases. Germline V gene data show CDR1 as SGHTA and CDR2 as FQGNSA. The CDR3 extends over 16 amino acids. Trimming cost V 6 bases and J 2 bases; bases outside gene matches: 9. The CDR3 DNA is TGTGCCAGCAGTCGACAGGGGTCAAATGGCAATCAGCCCCAGCATTTT. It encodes CASSRQGSNGNQPQHF.